The present TCR beta chain was sequenced within a study of cytomegalovirus exposure and HLA in healthy donors. Study-level background: Most genotyped donors, around 78% of 300 to 400, had Caucasian-associated genetic ancestry. Whole-study findings and limits: 15,000 to 20,000 TCR beta sequences were associated with HLA alleles at 0.05 false discovery rate in a later analysis. In a later analysis, HLA-C alleles had the fewest associated TCRs, DRB1 alleles the most.

Trimming left V 10 bases short and J 1 base short, with 14 bases between. The germline V gene encodes CDR1 LNHDA and CDR2 SQIVND (reference sequence). The length of the CDR3 is 14 residues. To note about this clone: Its antigen is unknown.

PCR employed 60 Vbeta and 13 Jbeta primers. Using immunoSEQ multiplex PCR, the repertoire was profiled, and TCRdb retains in-frame clones only, with some absent. The data hold 200,000 to 300,000 clones, with roughly 82% observed a single time. This clonotype was sampled from a woman between 40 and 50 years old in good health and CMV-seropositive. Material: PBMCs. The chain has TRBV19 and TRBJ1-5; D is possibly TRBD1 (5 bases). The CDR3 loop is CATQQGPSNQPQHF. The CDR3 region has the DNA TGTGCCACACAGCAGGGCCCGAGCAATCAGCCCCAGCATTTT. Filled out from reference TRBV19 and TRBJ1-5, the complete variable domain reads DGGITQSPKYLFRKEGQNVTLSCEQNLNHDAMYWYRQDPGQGLRLIYYSQIVNDFQKGDIAEGYSVSREKKESFPLTVTSAQKNPTAFYLCATQQGPSNQPQHFGDGTRLSIL.